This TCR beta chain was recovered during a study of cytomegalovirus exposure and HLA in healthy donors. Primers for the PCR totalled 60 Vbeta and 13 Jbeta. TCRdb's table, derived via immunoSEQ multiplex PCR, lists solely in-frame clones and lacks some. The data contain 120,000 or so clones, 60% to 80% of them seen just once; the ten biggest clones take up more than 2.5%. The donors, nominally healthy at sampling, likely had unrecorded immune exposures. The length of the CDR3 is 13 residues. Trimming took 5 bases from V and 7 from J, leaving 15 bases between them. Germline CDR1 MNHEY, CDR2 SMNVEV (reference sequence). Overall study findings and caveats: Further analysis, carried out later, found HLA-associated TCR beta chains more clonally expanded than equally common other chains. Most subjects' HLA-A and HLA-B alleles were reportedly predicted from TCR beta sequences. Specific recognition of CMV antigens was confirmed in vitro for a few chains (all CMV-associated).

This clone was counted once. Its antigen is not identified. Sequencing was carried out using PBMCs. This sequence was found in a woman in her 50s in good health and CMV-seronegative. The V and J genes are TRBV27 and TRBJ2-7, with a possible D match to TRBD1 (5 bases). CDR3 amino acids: CASSTRQSGEQYF. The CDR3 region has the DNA TGTGCCAGCAGTACCAGACAGTCCGGGGAGCAGTACTTC.